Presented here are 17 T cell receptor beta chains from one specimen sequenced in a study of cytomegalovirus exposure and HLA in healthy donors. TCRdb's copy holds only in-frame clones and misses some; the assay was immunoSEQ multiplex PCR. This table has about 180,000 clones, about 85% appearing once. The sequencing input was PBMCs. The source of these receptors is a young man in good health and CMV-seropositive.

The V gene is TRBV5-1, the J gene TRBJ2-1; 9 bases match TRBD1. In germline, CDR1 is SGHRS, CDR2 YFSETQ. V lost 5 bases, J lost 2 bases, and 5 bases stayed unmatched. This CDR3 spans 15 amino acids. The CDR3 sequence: CASRLGQGAYNEQFF. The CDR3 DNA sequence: TGCGCCAGCAGACTGGGACAGGGCGCCTACAATGAGCAGTTCTTC.

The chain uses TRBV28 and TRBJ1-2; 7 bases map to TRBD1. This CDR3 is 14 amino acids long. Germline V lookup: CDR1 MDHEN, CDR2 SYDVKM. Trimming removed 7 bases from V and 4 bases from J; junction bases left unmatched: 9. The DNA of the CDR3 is TGTGCCAGCACTCCGCCGGGACAGCTCTATGGCTACACCTTC. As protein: CASTPPGQLYGYTF.

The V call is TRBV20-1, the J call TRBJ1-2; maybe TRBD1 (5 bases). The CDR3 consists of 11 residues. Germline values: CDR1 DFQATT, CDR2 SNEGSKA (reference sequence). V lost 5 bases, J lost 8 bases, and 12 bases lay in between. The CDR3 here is CSASGLWGYTF. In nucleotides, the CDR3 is TGCAGTGCTTCAGGGCTTTGGGGCTACACCTTC.

The chain's CDR3 is CASLGLAGDTQYF. The CDR3 DNA sequence: TGCGCCAGCTTGGGACTAGCGGGAGATACGCAGTATTTT. The chain employs TRBV5-1 and TRBJ2-3; 12 bases match TRBD2. CDR1 and CDR2 (germline): SGHRS, YFSETQ. Unmatched junction bases numbered 2, after V lost 7 bases and J lost 5 bases. The CDR3 contains 13 residues. Full variable domain (remainder filled in from reference TRBV5-1 and TRBJ2-3): KAGVTQTPRYLIKTRGQQVTLSCSPISGHRSVSWYQQTPGQGLQFLFEYFSETQRNKGNFPGRFSGRQFSNSRSEMNVSTLELGDSALYLCASLGLAGDTQYFGPGTRLTVL.

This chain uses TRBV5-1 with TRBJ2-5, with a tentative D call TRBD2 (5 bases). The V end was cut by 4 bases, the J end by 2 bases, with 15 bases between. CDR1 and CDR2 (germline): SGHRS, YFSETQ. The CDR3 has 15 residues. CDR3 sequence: CASSPGLQPQETQYF. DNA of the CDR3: TGCGCCAGCAGCCCCGGACTCCAACCTCAAGAGACCCAGTACTTC.

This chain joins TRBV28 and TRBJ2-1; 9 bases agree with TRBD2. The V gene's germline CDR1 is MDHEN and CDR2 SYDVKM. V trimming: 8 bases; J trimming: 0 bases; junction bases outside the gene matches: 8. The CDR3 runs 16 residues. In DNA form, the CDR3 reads TGTGCCAGCCTTCGCCTAGCGGGGCGCTCCTACAATGAGCAGTTCTTC. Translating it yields CASLRLAGRSYNEQFF.

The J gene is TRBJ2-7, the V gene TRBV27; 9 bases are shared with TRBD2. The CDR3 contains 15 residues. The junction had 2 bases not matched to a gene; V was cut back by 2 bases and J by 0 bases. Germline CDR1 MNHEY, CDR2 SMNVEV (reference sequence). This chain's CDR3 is CASSLGSGSSYEQYF. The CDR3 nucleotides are TGTGCCAGCAGTTTAGGTAGCGGGAGCTCCTACGAGCAGTACTTC.

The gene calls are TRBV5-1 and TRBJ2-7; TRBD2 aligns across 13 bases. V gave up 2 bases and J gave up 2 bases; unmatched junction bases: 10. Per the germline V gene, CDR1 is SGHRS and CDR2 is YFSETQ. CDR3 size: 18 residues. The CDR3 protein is CASSFVTGTSGGAYEQYF. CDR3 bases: TGCGCCAGCAGCTTTGTGACCGGAACTAGCGGGGGGGCCTACGAGCAGTACTTC.

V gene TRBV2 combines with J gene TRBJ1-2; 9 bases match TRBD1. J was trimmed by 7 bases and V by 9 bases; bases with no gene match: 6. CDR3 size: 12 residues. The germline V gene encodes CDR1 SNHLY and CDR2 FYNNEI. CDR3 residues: CARKGTGIGYTF. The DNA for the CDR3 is TGTGCCAGAAAGGGGACAGGGATTGGCTACACCTTC.

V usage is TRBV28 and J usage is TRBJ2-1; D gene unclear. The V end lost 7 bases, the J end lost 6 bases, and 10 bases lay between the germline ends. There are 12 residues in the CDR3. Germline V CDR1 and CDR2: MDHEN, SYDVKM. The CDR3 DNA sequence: TGTGCCAGCACCTTGGCAAGCAATGAGCAGTTCTTC. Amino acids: CASTLASNEQFF.

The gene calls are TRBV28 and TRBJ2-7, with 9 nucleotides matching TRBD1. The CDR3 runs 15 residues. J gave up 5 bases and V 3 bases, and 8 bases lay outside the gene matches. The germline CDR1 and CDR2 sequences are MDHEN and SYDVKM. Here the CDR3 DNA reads TGTGCCAGCAGTTTGGGGGGACAGGGACGCCACGAGCAGTACTTC. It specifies CASSLGGQGRHEQYF.

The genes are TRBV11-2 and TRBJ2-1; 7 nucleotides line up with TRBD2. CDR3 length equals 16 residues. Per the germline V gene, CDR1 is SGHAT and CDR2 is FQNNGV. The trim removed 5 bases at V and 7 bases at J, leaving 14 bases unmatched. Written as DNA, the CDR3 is TGTGCCAGCAGCATCCGAGCGGGACGGCAATGGAATGAGCAGTTCTTC. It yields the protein CASSIRAGRQWNEQFF.

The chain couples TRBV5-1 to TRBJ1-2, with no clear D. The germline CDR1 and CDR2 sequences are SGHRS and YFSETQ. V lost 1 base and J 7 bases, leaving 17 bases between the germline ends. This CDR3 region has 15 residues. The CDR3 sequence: CASSLYRESPGGYTF. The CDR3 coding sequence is TGCGCCAGCAGCTTGTATCGAGAGAGCCCTGGTGGCTACACCTTC.

CDR3 sequence reads: CASSLYGQGGANYGYTF. The CDR3 bases are TGTGCCAGCAGTCTCTACGGACAGGGGGGAGCTAACTATGGCTACACCTTC. The chain combines TRBV27 with TRBJ1-2; 10 bases fit TRBD1. The CDR3 length is 17 residues. Germline V gene sequence: CDR1 MNHEY, CDR2 SMNVEV (reference sequence). J was trimmed by 0 bases and V by 5 bases; bases with no gene match: 9.

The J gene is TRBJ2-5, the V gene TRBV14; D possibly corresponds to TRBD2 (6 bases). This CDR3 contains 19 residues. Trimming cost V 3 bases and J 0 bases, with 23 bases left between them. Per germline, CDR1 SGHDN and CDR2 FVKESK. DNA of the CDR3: TGTGCCAGCAGCCAGAACGGAGCGGGCGGGTCCCTCTACCAAGAGACCCAGTACTTC. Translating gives CASSQNGAGGSLYQETQYF.

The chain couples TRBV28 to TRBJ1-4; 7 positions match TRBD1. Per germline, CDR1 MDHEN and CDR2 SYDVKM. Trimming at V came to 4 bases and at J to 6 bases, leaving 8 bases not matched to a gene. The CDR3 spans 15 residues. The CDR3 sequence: CASSSQGTHYEKLFF. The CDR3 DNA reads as TGTGCCAGCAGTTCACAGGGGACACATTATGAAAAACTGTTTTTT.

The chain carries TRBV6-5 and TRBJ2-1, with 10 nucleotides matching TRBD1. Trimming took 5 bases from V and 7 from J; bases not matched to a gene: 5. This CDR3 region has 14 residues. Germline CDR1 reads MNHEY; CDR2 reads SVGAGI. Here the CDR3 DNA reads TGTGCCAGCAGTAGACCGGGACAGGGGAATGAGCAGTTCTTC. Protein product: CASSRPGQGNEQFF.